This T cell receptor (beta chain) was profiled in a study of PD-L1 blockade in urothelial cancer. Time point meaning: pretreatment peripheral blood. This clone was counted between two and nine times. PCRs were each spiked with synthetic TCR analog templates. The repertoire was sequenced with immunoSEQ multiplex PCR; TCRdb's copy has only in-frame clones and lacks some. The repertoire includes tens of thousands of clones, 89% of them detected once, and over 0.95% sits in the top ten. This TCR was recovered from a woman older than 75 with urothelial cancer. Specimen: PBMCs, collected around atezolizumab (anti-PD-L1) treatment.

This chain's CDR3 is CASSLGGLGSTGTQYF. CDR3 coding DNA: TGTGCCAGCAGCTTAGGGGGGCTGGGTTCGACGGGTACCCAGTACTTC. This chain links TRBV11-2 with TRBJ2-5, with D tentatively TRBD1 (6 bases). V was cut by 1 base and J by 8 bases, with 20 bases left in between. Germline V gives CDR1 SGHAT, CDR2 FQNNGV. CDR3 length: 16 residues.